This T cell receptor (beta chain) was retrieved from a study of cytomegalovirus exposure and HLA in healthy donors. Study-wide context: In a previous analysis, approximately 110 million unique TCR beta sequences were found from 150 million to 200 million T cells.

This clone was seen a handful of times. Antigen specificity is unknown. In germline, CDR1 is MNHNS, CDR2 SASEGT. The ends were cut back, 1 base at V and 9 bases at J, with 13 bases in the middle. The CDR3 is 15 amino acids. Overall study results and limits: Researchers reported in a later analysis that a missense DCLRE1C variant was tied to TCR beta V- and J-gene trimming. An observed cluster of highly shared sequence variants was recorded as a likely sequencing artifact.

It was with 60 Vbeta and 13 Jbeta primers that the PCR ran. Authors' processing steps: Unique TCR beta chains totaled some 81 million in a later count, with roughly 10 million of them shared. The repertoire was sequenced with immunoSEQ multiplex PCR; TCRdb's copy has only in-frame clones and lacks some. That table supplies the V and J calls and clone size; D and trimming were determined from the DNA. The sample yields fewer than 200,000 clones, approximately 80% seen once. The V gene is TRBV6-1, the J gene TRBJ1-6, with no clear D. The source of this sequence is a woman in her twenties or thirties in good health and CMV-seropositive. The sample taken for sequencing was PBMCs. CDR3 coding DNA: TGTGCCAGCAGTGAAGTGGACTTCGGTGGTTCACCCCTCCACTTT. Amino acid sequence: CASSEVDFGGSPLHF.